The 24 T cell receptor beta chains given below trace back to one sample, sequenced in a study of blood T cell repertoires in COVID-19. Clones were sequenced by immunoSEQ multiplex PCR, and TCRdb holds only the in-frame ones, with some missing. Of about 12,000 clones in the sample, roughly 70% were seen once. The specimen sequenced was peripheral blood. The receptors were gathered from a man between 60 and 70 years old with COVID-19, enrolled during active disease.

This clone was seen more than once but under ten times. The CDR3 loop is CASSHAGQFSSGNTIYF. CDR3 DNA: TGTGCCAGCAGCCACGCCGGACAGTTCAGCTCTGGAAACACCATATATTTT. The chain carries TRBV16 and TRBJ1-3; D is possibly TRBD1 (6 bases). The V and J ends lost 3 bases and 0 bases respectively, with 15 bases between them. There are 17 residues in the CDR3. Per germline, CDR1 KGHSY and CDR2 FQNENV.

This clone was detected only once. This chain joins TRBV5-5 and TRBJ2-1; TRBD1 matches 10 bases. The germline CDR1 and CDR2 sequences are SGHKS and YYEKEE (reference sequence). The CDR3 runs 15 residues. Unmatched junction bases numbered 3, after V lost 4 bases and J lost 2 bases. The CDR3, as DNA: TGTGCCAGCAGCCCGGGGACAGGGGCCTACAATGAGCAGTTCTTC. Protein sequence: CASSPGTGAYNEQFF.

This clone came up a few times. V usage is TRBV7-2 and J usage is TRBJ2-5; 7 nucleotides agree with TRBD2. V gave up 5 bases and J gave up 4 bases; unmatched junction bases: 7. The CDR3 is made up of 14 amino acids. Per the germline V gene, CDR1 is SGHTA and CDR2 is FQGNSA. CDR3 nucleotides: TGTGCCAGCAGCATGGGACTATTAGCAGAGACCCAGTACTTC. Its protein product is CASSMGLLAETQYF.

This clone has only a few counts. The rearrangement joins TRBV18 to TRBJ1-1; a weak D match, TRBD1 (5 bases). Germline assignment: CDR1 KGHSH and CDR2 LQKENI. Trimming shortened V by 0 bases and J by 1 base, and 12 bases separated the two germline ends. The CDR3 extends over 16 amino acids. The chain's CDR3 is CASSPPKGAPNTEAFF. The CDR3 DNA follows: TGTGCCAGCTCACCACCGAAAGGGGCCCCGAACACTGAAGCTTTCTTT.

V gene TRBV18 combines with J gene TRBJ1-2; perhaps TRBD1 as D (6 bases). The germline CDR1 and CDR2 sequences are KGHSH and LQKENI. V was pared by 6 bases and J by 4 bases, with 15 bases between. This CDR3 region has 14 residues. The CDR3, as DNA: TGTGCCAGCTCCCGTGAACAGGGAGCCTATGGCTACACCTTC. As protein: CASSREQGAYGYTF.

The CDR3 loop is CASSGGKAGEYTGELFF. The DNA of the CDR3 is TGTGCCAGCAGTGGGGGAAAAGCGGGAGAGTATACCGGGGAGCTGTTTTTT. The V call is TRBV6-1, the J call TRBJ2-2; 8 bases fit TRBD2. V lost 4 bases, J lost 5 bases, and 12 bases stayed unmatched. CDR3 length equals 17 residues. Looked up from germline, CDR1 is MNHNS and CDR2 is SASEGT.

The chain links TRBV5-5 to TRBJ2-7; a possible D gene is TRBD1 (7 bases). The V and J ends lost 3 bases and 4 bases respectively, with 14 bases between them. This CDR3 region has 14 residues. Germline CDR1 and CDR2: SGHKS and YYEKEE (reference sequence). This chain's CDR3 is CASSSYAGQYEQYF. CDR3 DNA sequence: TGTGCCAGCAGCTCGTACGCGGGACAGTACGAGCAGTACTTC.

The CDR3 bases are TGTGCCAGCAGCCCCAGGACAGTCTATGGCTACACCTTC. It translates to CASSPRTVYGYTF. The chain links TRBV7-2 to TRBJ1-2, with a weak D call TRBD1 (6 bases). With 5 bases removed from V and 4 bases from J, the gap between germline ends came to 11 bases. Germline lookup yields CDR1 SGHTA and CDR2 FQGNSA. This CDR3 has 13 amino acids.

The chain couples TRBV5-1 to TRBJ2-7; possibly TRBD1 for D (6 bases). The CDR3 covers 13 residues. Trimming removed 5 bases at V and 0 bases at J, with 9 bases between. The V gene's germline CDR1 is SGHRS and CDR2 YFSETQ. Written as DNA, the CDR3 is TGCGCCAGCAGTCGGGACAACTCCTACGAGCAGTACTTC. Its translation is CASSRDNSYEQYF.

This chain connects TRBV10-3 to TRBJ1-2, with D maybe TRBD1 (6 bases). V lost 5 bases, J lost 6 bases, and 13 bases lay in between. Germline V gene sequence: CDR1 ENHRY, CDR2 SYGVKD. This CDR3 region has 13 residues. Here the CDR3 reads CAISLTGTNGYTF. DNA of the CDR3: TGTGCCATCAGTCTAACCGGGACAAATGGCTACACCTTC.

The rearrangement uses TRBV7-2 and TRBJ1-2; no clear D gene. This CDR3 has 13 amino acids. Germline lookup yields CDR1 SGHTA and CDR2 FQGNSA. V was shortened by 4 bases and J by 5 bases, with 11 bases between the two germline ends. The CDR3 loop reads CASSSSDTYGYTF. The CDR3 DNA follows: TGTGCCAGCAGCTCCTCAGACACGTATGGCTACACCTTC.

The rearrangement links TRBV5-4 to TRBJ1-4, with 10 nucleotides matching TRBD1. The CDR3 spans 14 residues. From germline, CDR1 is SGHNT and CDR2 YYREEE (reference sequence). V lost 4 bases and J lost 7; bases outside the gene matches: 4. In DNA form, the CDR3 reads TGTGCCAGCAGCCGGGACAGGGGTGTTGAAAAACTGTTTTTT. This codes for CASSRDRGVEKLFF.

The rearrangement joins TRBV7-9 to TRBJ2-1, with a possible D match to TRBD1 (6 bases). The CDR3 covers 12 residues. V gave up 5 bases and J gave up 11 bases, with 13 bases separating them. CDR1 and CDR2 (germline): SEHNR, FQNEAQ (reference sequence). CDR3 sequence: CASSPNRDQQFF. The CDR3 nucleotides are TGTGCCAGCAGCCCGAACAGGGATCAGCAGTTCTTC.

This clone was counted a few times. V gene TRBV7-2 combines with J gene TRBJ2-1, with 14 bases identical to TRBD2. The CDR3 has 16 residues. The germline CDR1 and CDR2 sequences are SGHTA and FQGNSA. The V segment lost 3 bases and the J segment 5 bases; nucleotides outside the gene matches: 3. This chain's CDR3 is CASSFGTSGSHNEQFF. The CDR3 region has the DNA TGTGCCAGCAGCTTTGGGACTAGCGGGAGCCACAATGAGCAGTTCTTC.

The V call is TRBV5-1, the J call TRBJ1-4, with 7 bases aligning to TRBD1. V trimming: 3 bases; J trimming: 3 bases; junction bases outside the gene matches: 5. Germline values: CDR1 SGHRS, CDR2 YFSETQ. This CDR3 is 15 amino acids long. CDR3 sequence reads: CASSSQGTANEKLFF. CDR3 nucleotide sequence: TGCGCCAGCAGCTCACAGGGGACAGCTAATGAAAAACTGTTTTTT.

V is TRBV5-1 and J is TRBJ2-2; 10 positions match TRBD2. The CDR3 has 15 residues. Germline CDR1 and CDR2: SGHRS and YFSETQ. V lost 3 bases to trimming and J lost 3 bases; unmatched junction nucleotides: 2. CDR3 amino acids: CASSYLAGDTGELFF. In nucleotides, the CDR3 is TGCGCCAGCAGCTACCTAGCGGGGGACACCGGGGAGCTGTTTTTT. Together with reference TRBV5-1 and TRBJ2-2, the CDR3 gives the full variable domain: KAGVTQTPRYLIKTRGQQVTLSCSPISGHRSVSWYQQTPGQGLQFLFEYFSETQRNKGNFPGRFSGRQFSNSRSEMNVSTLELGDSALYLCASSYLAGDTGELFFGEGSRLTVL.

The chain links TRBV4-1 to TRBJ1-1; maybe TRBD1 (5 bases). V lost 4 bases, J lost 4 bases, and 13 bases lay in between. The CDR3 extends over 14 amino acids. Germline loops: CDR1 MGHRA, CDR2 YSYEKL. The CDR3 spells CASSPRSGGTEAFF. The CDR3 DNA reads TGCGCCAGCAGCCCACGGTCGGGGGGCACTGAAGCTTTCTTT.

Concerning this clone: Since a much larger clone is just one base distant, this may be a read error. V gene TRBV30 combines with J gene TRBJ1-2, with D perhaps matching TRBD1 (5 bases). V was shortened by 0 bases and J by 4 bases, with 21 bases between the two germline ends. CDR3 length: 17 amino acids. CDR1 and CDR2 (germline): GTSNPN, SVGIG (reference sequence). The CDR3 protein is CAWSVQDTTLPLYGYTF. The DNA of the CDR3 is TGTGCCTGGAGTGTGCAGGACACGACGTTGCCCCTCTATGGCTACACCTTC.

The CDR3 loop reads CASSHEGGRGYTF. The CDR3 DNA reads TGTGCCAGCAGTCACGAGGGGGGGAGAGGCTACACCTTC. The chain links TRBV6-5 to TRBJ1-2, with a tentative D call TRBD1 (6 bases). V was cut by 5 bases and J by 8 bases, with 15 bases left in between. Per the germline V gene, CDR1 is MNHEY and CDR2 is SVGAGI. The CDR3 covers 13 residues.

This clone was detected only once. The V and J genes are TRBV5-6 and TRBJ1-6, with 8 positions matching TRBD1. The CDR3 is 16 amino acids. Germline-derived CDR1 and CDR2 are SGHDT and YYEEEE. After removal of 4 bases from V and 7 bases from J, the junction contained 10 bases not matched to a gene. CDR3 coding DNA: TGTGCCAGCAGCCTCCGCGGACAGGGCAACAATTCACCCCTCCACTTT. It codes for CASSLRGQGNNSPLHF.

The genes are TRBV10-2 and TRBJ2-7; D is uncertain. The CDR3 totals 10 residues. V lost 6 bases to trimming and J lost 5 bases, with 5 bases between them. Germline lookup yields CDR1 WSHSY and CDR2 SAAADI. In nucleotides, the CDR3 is TGCGCCAGCAGGGGCGACGAGCAGTACTTC. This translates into CASRGDEQYF.

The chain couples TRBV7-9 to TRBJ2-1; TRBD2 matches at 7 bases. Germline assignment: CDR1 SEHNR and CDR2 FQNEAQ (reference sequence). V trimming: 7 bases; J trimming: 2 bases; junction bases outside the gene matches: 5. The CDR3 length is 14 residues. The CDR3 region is CASTPSGAYNEQFF. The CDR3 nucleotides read TGTGCCAGCACCCCTAGCGGCGCCTACAATGAGCAGTTCTTC.

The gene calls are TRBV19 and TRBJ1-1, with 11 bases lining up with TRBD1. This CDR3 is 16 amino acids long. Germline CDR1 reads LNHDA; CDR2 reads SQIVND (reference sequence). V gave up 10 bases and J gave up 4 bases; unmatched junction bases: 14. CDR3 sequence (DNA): TGTGCCATCCGTGGACAGGGGGCAAGAGGGGGCACTGAAGCTTTCTTT. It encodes CAIRGQGARGGTEAFF.

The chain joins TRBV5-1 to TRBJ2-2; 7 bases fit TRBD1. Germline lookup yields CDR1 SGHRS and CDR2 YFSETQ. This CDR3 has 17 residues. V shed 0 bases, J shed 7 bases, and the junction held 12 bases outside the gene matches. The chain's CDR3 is CASSLDPIRGHGGELFF. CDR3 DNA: TGCGCCAGCAGCTTGGATCCCATTAGGGGGCATGGCGGGGAGCTGTTTTTT.